This paragraph reports one T cell receptor (beta chain). There is no known antigen for this receptor. No per-base quality is available; no much larger clone lies one base away. The data belong to a study of OX40 agonist ivuxolimab in advanced cancers. For context, the study as a whole: Ivuxolimab, which targeted the costimulatory receptor OX40 (CD134), was an agonistic, fully human IgG2 monoclonal antibody. Prior anti-PD-1, anti-PD-L1 or anti-CTLA-4 therapy was permitted, and about 40% of dose-escalation patients had received checkpoint inhibitors. In the dose-escalation cohort, 70% to 85% of patients were male, and the mean age was around 60 years with a range of about 20 to 90. Intravenous ivuxolimab was administered to patients every 2 weeks at six dose levels: 0.01, 0.1, 0.3, 1.5, 3 and 10 mg/kg. Of the 52 patients in dose escalation, about 20 had hepatocellular carcinoma, approximately 15 had melanoma, 9 had renal cell carcinoma and 9 had head and neck cancer. The paper covers the monotherapy dose-escalation part of the phase I ivuxolimab trial, which included N of about 56 patients. Peripheral TCRbeta sequencing was intended to test whether TCR sequence diversity was altered and clonal T-cell expansion was caused by ivuxolimab. Three dose-escalation patients achieved partial responses, one with hepatocellular carcinoma and two with cutaneous melanoma.

General study outcomes and caveats: In the 0.1-3.0 mg/kg groups, partial responders had among the lowest normalized peripheral clonal expansion, particularly in CD8+ T cells. On average, CD8+ T cells showed more expanded clones than CD4+ T cells after ivuxolimab. At doses of 0.1 to 3.0 mg/kg, clonal expansion of both CD4+ and CD8+ blood T cells was observed from baseline to week 6. Low levels of normalized T-cell clonal expansion were also seen in some patients who did not respond. The antigen specificity of the peripheral T cells that underwent clonal expansion was not determined.

V lost 5 bases and J lost 8 bases; the stretch between them is 17 bases long. Per the germline V gene, SGHTA is the CDR1 and FQGNSA is the CDR2. The CDR3 runs 14 residues from the cysteine to the phenylalanine. Kept here is only the CDR3 DNA, which spans 42 bases and is read in frame from base 1. Patients with autoimmune disease history or receiving systemic immunosuppression were excluded from the trial. Peripheral blood for TCR sequencing was collected from all dose cohorts at baseline, on cycle 4 day 1, and on cycle 7 day 1. Samples came from an open-label, multicenter, first-in-human phase I dose-escalation trial of ivuxolimab. The trial enrolled adults with locally advanced or metastatic head and neck squamous cell, hepatocellular, melanoma or renal cell carcinoma. CD4+ and CD8+ T cells were sorted separately from peripheral blood before TCR sequencing. For sequencing of the TCRbeta CDR3 region, genomic DNA was extracted from the sorted cells. TCRbeta CDR3 regions were sequenced using the immunoSEQ Assay. TCRdb obtained this table from immuneACCESS and retained in-frame rearrangements with V and J assigned. These tables miss some clones; where compared with another copy, unresolved V genes account for less than half of the shortfall, and the remainder is unexplained. The sample profile shows approximately 76,000 clones; over 75% of them were found once. About 0.6% of the sample lies in the top ten.

Recombination connected TRBV7-2 to TRBJ2-3; the D call is possibly TRBD1 or TRBD2, each sharing 5 bases. The sequencing here drew on CD4+ or CD8+ T cells sorted from blood, taken in a trial of the OX40 agonist ivuxolimab. The sequence was obtained from an adult with an advanced solid tumor such as melanoma, head and neck, liver or kidney cancer. The base sequence is TGTGCCAGCAGCAGCGAGGGCGGCAGGGTTACGCAGTATTTT. Translated, it reads CASSSEGGRVTQYF.